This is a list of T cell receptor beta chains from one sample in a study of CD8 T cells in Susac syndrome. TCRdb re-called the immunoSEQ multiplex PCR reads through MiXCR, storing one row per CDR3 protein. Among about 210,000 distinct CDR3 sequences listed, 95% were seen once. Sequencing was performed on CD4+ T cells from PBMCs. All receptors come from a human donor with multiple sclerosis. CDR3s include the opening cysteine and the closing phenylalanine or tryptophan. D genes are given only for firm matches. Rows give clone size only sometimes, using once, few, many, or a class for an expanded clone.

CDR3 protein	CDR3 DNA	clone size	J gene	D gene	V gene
CSASRPSSSNQPQHF	TGCAGTGCTAGTCGGCCCAGTAGCAGCAATCAGCCCCAGCATTTT	.	TRBJ1-5	.	TRBV20-1
CASRTRPYEQYF	TGTGCCAGCAGGACCCGACCCTACGAGCAGTACTTC	.	TRBJ2-7	.	TRBV28
CASSQLPMGDGYTF	TGTGCCAGCAGCCAACTACCCATGGGGGACGGCTACACCTTC	.	TRBJ1-2	.	TRBV3-1
CSVEVLTSAQETQYF	TGCAGCGTTGAAGTTTTGACTAGCGCCCAAGAGACCCAGTACTTC	.	TRBJ2-5	TRBD2	TRBV29-1
CASSYSGGRWGNEQFF	TGTGCCAGCAGTTACTCAGGGGGGCGTTGGGGCAATGAGCAGTTCTTC	.	TRBJ2-1	.	TRBV6-5
CASSPLAGAETQYF	TGCGCCAGCAGCCCCTTAGCGGGGGCGGAGACCCAGTACTTC	.	TRBJ2-5	TRBD2	TRBV5-1
CAWGRLSGANVLTF	TGTGCCTGGGGTAGGCTCTCTGGGGCCAACGTCCTGACTTTC	.	TRBJ2-6	.	TRBV30
CASSQQGSRSPLHF	TGTGCCAGCAGCCAACAGGGGAGTCGGTCACCCCTCCACTTT	.	TRBJ1-6	.	TRBV3-1
CATSGAGSGANVLTF	TGTGCCACCAGCGGTGCGGGGTCTGGGGCCAACGTCCTGACTTTC	.	TRBJ2-6	.	TRBV15
CASSTPGGAAYEQYF	TGTGCCAGCAGCACCCCGGGGGGCGCAGCCTACGAGCAGTACTTC	once	TRBJ2-7	.	TRBV7-8
CASSSRGTGDRDTQYF	TGTGCCAGCAGTTCCAGGGGGACAGGGGACAGGGATACGCAGTATTTT	.	TRBJ2-3	TRBD1	TRBV6-5
CSAETGNQPQHF	TGCAGTGCAGAGACAGGGAACCAGCCCCAGCATTTT	.	TRBJ1-5	TRBD1	TRBV20-1